The 14 T cell receptor beta chains below were found in one sample sequenced in a study of OX40 agonist ivuxolimab in advanced cancers. The table came from immunoSEQ multiplex PCR; TCRdb's copy has only in-frame clones and leaves some out. The top ten clones hold approximately 2.6% of a sample with tens of thousands of clones, roughly 80% of them seen once. This material consisted of CD4+ or CD8+ T cells sorted from blood, taken in a trial of the OX40 agonist ivuxolimab. The receptors here all came from an adult with an advanced solid tumor such as melanoma, head and neck, liver or kidney cancer.

The V call is TRBV10-2, the J call TRBJ1-5, with D unresolved. CDR1 is WSHSY and CDR2 is SAAADI in the germline V gene. This CDR3 spans 15 amino acids. V gave up 3 bases and J gave up 5 bases, with 14 bases separating them. CDR3 in DNA: TGCGCCAGCAGTGACTCGTCAGGTCTCCATCAGCCCCAGCATTTT. Protein: CASSDSSGLHQPQHF.

This clone was seen only once. This chain uses TRBV6-6 with TRBJ2-7, with D unresolved. There are 13 residues in the CDR3. Trimming took off 8 bases at V and 7 bases at J, with 18 bases between the two ends. Germline assignment: CDR1 MNHNY and CDR2 SVGAGI (reference sequence). The CDR3 loop reads CASRRGVLGEQYV. The CDR3 DNA follows: TGTGCCAGCCGACGTGGGGTGCTCGGGGAGCAGTACGTC.

The chain uses TRBV28 and TRBJ2-7; TRBD1 aligns across 9 bases. V lost 7 bases, J lost 6 bases, and 4 bases stayed unmatched. Germline V gives CDR1 MDHEN, CDR2 SYDVKM. CDR3 length: 12 residues. The CDR3 region is CASNRQGGEQYV. The CDR3 coding sequence is TGTGCCAGCAACAGACAGGGGGGCGAGCAGTACGTC.

The CDR3 sequence: CASSTTGYEQYF. In DNA form, the CDR3 reads TGTGCCAGCAGTACAACTGGGTACGAGCAGTACTTC. V usage is TRBV6-5 and J usage is TRBJ2-7, with D uncertain. Trimming shortened V by 5 bases and J by 4 bases, and 9 bases separated the two germline ends. From germline, CDR1 is MNHEY and CDR2 SVGAGI. The CDR3 is 12 residues long.

This clone was seen just once. The chain is built from TRBV30 and TRBJ2-3, with D unresolved. The CDR3 totals 11 residues. Germline CDR1 is GTSNPN and CDR2 is SVGIG (reference sequence). The V end was cut by 0 bases, the J end by 5 bases, with 3 bases between. In DNA form, the CDR3 reads TGTGCCTGGAGTGTAGAAGATACGCAGTATTTT. Protein product: CAWSVEDTQYF.

J is TRBJ1-1 and V is TRBV4-2; D possibly corresponds to TRBD1 (5 bases). Germline V gene lookup returns CDR1 LGHNA and CDR2 YNFKEQ. V was pared by 5 bases and J by 0 bases, with 10 bases between. This CDR3 comprises 14 residues. CDR3 bases: TGTGCCAGCAGCGACCGACAGATGAACACTGAAGCTTTCTTT. It translates to CASSDRQMNTEAFF.

The rearrangement links TRBV29-1 to TRBJ1-1; maybe TRBD1 (5 bases). This CDR3 has 13 residues. Germline lookup yields CDR1 SQVTM and CDR2 ANQGSEA. V was cut by 6 bases and J by 0 bases, with 11 bases left in between. The CDR3, as DNA: TGCAGCGTGATGCAGGGATTGAACACTGAAGCTTTCTTT. Its protein product is CSVMQGLNTEAFF.

The rearrangement joins TRBV10-3 to TRBJ2-3; D ambiguous. Trimming left V 4 bases short and J 6 bases short, with 8 bases between. In germline, CDR1 is ENHRY, CDR2 SYGVKD. The CDR3 length is 12 residues. DNA for the CDR3: TGTGCCATCAGTGTTGATGAGGATACGCAGTATTTT. Protein sequence: CAISVDEDTQYF.

The chain employs TRBV9 and TRBJ2-1, with 10 bases fitting TRBD2. CDR3 size: 16 residues. CDR1 and CDR2 (germline): SGDLS, YYNGEE. V was clipped by 1 base and J by 7 bases; unmatched bases: 8. The CDR3 DNA reads as TGTGCCAGCAGCGTATCAGCGGGGGGGCCCAAGAATGAGCAGTTCTTC. The encoded protein is CASSVSAGGPKNEQFF.

The chain recombines TRBV6-5 with TRBJ1-1; perhaps TRBD1 as D (6 bases). This CDR3 region has 14 residues. V gave up 8 bases and J gave up 3 bases, with 16 bases separating them. Looked up from germline, CDR1 is MNHEY and CDR2 is SVGAGI. The CDR3 spells CASRQSQGHTEAFF. The CDR3 nucleotides are TGTGCCAGCCGACAATCCCAGGGGCACACTGAAGCTTTCTTT.

The rearrangement uses TRBV7-9 and TRBJ2-1, with TRBD1 matching 11 bases. There are 16 residues in the CDR3. Trimming removed 5 bases from V and 3 bases from J; junction bases left unmatched: 6. Germline V gene sequence: CDR1 SEHNR, CDR2 FQNEAQ (reference sequence). The CDR3 loop is CASSLDRGQFYNEQFF. For the CDR3, the DNA is TGTGCCAGCAGCCTGGACAGGGGGCAGTTCTACAATGAGCAGTTCTTC.

The chain joins TRBV21-1 to TRBJ1-1. TRBV21-1 constitutes a pseudogene. CDR3 length: 10 residues. As DNA, the CDR3 is TGTGCCAGCAGGGTCACTGAAGCTTTCTTT. Its protein product is CASRVTEAFF.

This chain uses TRBV9 with TRBJ1-1; no clear D gene. Trimming cost V 0 bases and J 6 bases, with 15 bases left between them. Looked up from germline, CDR1 is SGDLS and CDR2 is YYNGEE. The CDR3 runs 15 residues. The CDR3 protein is CASSVGSPEQAEAFF. CDR3 coding DNA: TGTGCCAGCAGCGTAGGTTCGCCGGAACAAGCTGAAGCTTTCTTT.

This chain connects TRBV5-1 to TRBJ1-3; tentatively, D is TRBD1 (5 bases). V was cut by 3 bases and J by 5 bases, with 18 bases left in between. The CDR3 runs to 16 residues. Germline V gives CDR1 SGHRS, CDR2 YFSETQ. The chain's CDR3 is CASSSDSGGSRNTIYF. The CDR3 DNA is TGCGCCAGCAGCTCCGATTCGGGGGGATCCCGAAACACCATATATTTT.